What follows are 24 T cell receptor beta chains derived from one specimen sequenced in a study of human thymus T cells. Thymus specimens were resections from corrective heart surgery. TCRdb's copy holds only in-frame clones and misses some; the assay was immunoSEQ multiplex PCR. This table holds tens of thousands of clones, 85% to 95% found once. Sequences were obtained from thymus tissue. These receptors all stem from a girl under three years old with a congenital heart defect but otherwise immunologically healthy.

This chain uses TRBV30 with TRBJ1-3, with TRBD1 as a possible D gene (5 bases). The V end lost 4 bases, the J end lost 1 base, and 20 bases lay between the germline ends. Germline V gene data show CDR1 as GTSNPN and CDR2 as SVGIG (reference sequence). The CDR3 runs 17 residues. The CDR3 loop is CAWMVIRFWTSGNTIYF. The CDR3 DNA reads TGTGCCTGGATGGTCATAAGGTTCTGGACATCTGGAAACACCATATATTTT.

The chain employs TRBV29-1 and TRBJ2-5; TRBD2 might be the D (5 bases). The V and J ends lost 3 bases and 2 bases respectively, with 13 bases between them. The CDR3 totals 14 residues. The V gene's germline CDR1 is SQVTM and CDR2 ANQGSEA. CDR3 in DNA: TGCAGCGTTGACAGAGGGTCGGGACAAGAGACCCAGTACTTC. Residues: CSVDRGSGQETQYF.

The CDR3 region has the DNA TGTGCCAGCGCGCCGCGGGGCTCCTACAATGAGCAGTTCTTC. It translates to CASAPRGSYNEQFF. V and J are TRBV28 and TRBJ2-1; TRBD2 is a possible D gene (6 bases). V was shortened by 8 bases and J by 0 bases, with 11 bases between the two germline ends. Germline V gene data show CDR1 as MDHEN and CDR2 as SYDVKM. The CDR3 contains 14 residues.

The rearrangement links TRBV7-2 to TRBJ2-7; D is possibly TRBD1 or TRBD2 (5 bases each). The germline V gene encodes CDR1 SGHTA and CDR2 FQGNSA. CDR3 length: 15 residues. The V and J ends lost 2 bases and 3 bases respectively, with 14 bases between them. CDR3 coding DNA: TGTGCCAGCAGCTTAAATCGGGACCCCTACTACGAGCAGTACTTC. This translates into CASSLNRDPYYEQYF.

The chain combines TRBV5-6 with TRBJ1-2; TRBD1 is a possible D gene (6 bases). The CDR3 sequence is 11 residues long. Trimming stripped 6 bases from V and 8 bases from J, with 11 bases between. CDR1 is SGHDT, CDR2 YYEEEE, per germline. Here the CDR3 reads CASMWTEGYTF. In DNA form, the CDR3 reads TGTGCCAGCATGTGGACAGAAGGCTACACCTTC.

The genes are TRBV6-1 and TRBJ2-7, with D unclear. This CDR3 has 10 amino acids. Trimming removed 2 bases at V and 4 bases at J, with 0 bases between. Germline CDR1 is MNHNS and CDR2 is SASEGT. CDR3 coding DNA: TGTGCCAGCAGTGAATACGAGCAGTACTTC. Protein product: CASSEYEQYF.

The chain joins TRBV7-2 to TRBJ2-5, with D perhaps matching TRBD1 or TRBD2 (5 bases each). The length of the CDR3 is 18 residues. Germline assignment: CDR1 SGHTA and CDR2 FQGNSA. V was pared by 5 bases and J by 3 bases, with 25 bases between. The DNA of the CDR3 is TGTGCCAGCAGCCGAAGGACCGAGAGGGGAAATTCCGAAGAGACCCAGTACTTC. Its protein is CASSRRTERGNSEETQYF.

The V and J genes are TRBV12-5 and TRBJ2-4; maybe TRBD1 (6 bases). Germline V gives CDR1 LGHNT, CDR2 FRNRAP. Between the trimmed V and J ends, which lost 5 bases and 9 bases, there was a span of 20 bases. The CDR3 spans 15 residues. The CDR3 here is CASGPPGTPRPIQYF. The CDR3 DNA sequence: TGTGCTAGTGGTCCTCCCGGGACACCCCGTCCCATTCAGTACTTC.

The rearrangement uses TRBV7-9 and TRBJ2-7, with a tentative D call TRBD1 (6 bases). CDR3 size: 15 residues. The germline V gene encodes CDR1 SEHNR and CDR2 FQNEAQ (reference sequence). Trimming took off 1 base at V and 0 bases at J, with 10 bases between the two ends. The CDR3 coding sequence is TGTGCCAGCAGCTTAGGGCAGGGGCCCTCCTACGAGCAGTACTTC. Its protein is CASSLGQGPSYEQYF.

The chain carries TRBV12-1 and TRBJ2-7; the D segment call TRBD2 is taken from the table without a DNA check. TRBV12-1 is termed a pseudogene. The CDR3 totals 13 residues. CDR3 DNA sequence: TGTGCCAGCCGTTCGGGGGGGCGCAACGAGCAGTACTTC. Translating it yields CASRSGGRNEQYF.

This clone was counted between two and nine times. The rearrangement joins TRBV30 to TRBJ2-1, with D possibly TRBD2 on 6 matching bases. Germline values: CDR1 GTSNPN, CDR2 SVGIG (reference sequence). V was clipped by 8 bases and J by 1 base, with 27 bases between them. This CDR3 comprises 18 residues. The DNA for the CDR3 is TGTGCCCGAGGAAGAGATGGGAAGACTAGATCTTCCTACAATGAGCAGTTCTTC. Its translation: CARGRDGKTRSSYNEQFF.

The CDR3 sequence is CASFPDGESTDTQYF. The CDR3 DNA reads as TGTGCCAGCTTCCCAGACGGGGAAAGCACAGATACGCAGTATTTT. J is TRBJ2-3 and V is TRBV6-1; D perhaps matches TRBD2 (5 bases). The CDR3 spans 15 residues. The V gene lost 8 bases and the J gene lost 0 bases, with 15 bases spanning the gap. Germline CDR1 MNHNS, CDR2 SASEGT.

The V call is TRBV19, the J call TRBJ2-5; D is unclear. The CDR3 has 13 amino acids. V lost 2 bases to trimming and J lost 0 bases, with 4 bases between them. Germline V gene sequence: CDR1 LNHDA, CDR2 SQIVND (reference sequence). The CDR3 DNA reads TGTGCCAGTAGTATACGGTACCAAGAGACCCAGTACTTC. Residues: CASSIRYQETQYF.

The V gene is TRBV28, the J gene TRBJ2-7, with 12 nucleotides matching TRBD1. With V trimmed by 6 bases and J by 3 bases, 27 bases remained unmatched. The CDR3 totals 22 residues. The germline V gene encodes CDR1 MDHEN and CDR2 SYDVKM. The CDR3 loop is CASRPVRDRGPSGATVYYEQYF. The CDR3 bases are TGTGCCAGCAGGCCCGTAAGGGACAGGGGGCCTAGCGGGGCTACAGTTTACTACGAGCAGTACTTC.

This clone turned up a few times. The rearrangement joins TRBV7-2 to TRBJ1-2, with no clear D. The CDR3 is made up of 14 amino acids. Per the germline V gene, CDR1 is SGHTA and CDR2 is FQGNSA. V lost 5 bases and J lost 2, with 12 bases in between. In nucleotides, the CDR3 is TGTGCCAGCAGCCCCCGGTCAGAAAACTATGGCTACACCTTC. This translates into CASSPRSENYGYTF.

CDR3 DNA sequence: TGTGCCAGCAGCCCGGGACAAGGAGATACGCAGTATTTT. Amino acids: CASSPGQGDTQYF. This chain uses TRBV6-1 with TRBJ2-3, with D maybe TRBD1 (6 bases). The germline V and J ends were trimmed by 6 bases and 5 bases, with 12 bases remaining between them. Looked up from germline, CDR1 is MNHNS and CDR2 is SASEGT. This CDR3 comprises 13 residues.

DNA of the CDR3: TGTGCCAGCAAGGTCGGGACAGGGGGTTTCGATGGCTACACCTTC. This translates into CASKVGTGGFDGYTF. The chain uses TRBV28 and TRBJ1-2, with TRBD1 matching 11 bases. With 7 bases clipped from V and 6 bases from J, the junction kept 10 bases outside the gene matches. Germline-derived CDR1 and CDR2 are MDHEN and SYDVKM. CDR3 length: 15 residues.

A few counts support this clone. CDR3 DNA: TGTGCCAGCCTGGGCATCTACGAGCAGTACTTC. This translates into CASLGIYEQYF. The chain carries TRBV2 and TRBJ2-7, with D uncertain. CDR3 size: 11 residues. Trimming removed 8 bases from V and 3 bases from J, with 8 bases in between. Germline CDR1 is SNHLY and CDR2 is FYNNEI.

The chain couples TRBV7-9 to TRBJ2-2; D unresolved. V was shortened by 2 bases and J by 2 bases, with 15 bases between the two germline ends. CDR3 length: 17 residues. CDR1 and CDR2 from the germline V gene are SEHNR and FQNEAQ (reference sequence). The CDR3 spells CASSLPLRRLNTGELFF. As DNA, the CDR3 is TGTGCCAGCAGCTTACCCCTGAGGAGATTAAACACCGGGGAGCTGTTTTTT.

The chain couples TRBV4-2 to TRBJ2-5; D remains ambiguous. Trimming pared 4 bases from V and 2 bases from J, leaving 2 bases between. The CDR3 is 11 amino acids. Germline V gene data show CDR1 as LGHNA and CDR2 as YNFKEQ. The CDR3 is CASSRQETQYF. For the CDR3, the DNA is TGTGCCAGCAGCCGTCAAGAGACCCAGTACTTC.

Regarding this clone: A read error is likely, as this CDR3 ends without the conserved phenylalanine or tryptophan. The DNA is left out, because the CDR3 cannot be placed on it with certainty; the CDR3 is given as TCRdb lists it. This chain joins TRBV20-1 and TRBJ2-7. Germline assignment: CDR1 DFQATT and CDR2 SNEGSKA (reference sequence). A total of 10 residues make up the CDR3, ends included. CDR3 sequence: CSDRPLDSTY.

The gene calls are TRBV6-6 and TRBJ2-7; no clear D gene. CDR3 length: 16 residues. Germline values: CDR1 MNHNY, CDR2 SVGAGI (reference sequence). V was shortened by 5 bases and J by 5 bases, with 22 bases between the two germline ends. The CDR3 DNA follows: TGTGCCAGCAGTCCGAACGGGCGATCCCGAAGCCACGAGCAGTACTTC. It is translated as CASSPNGRSRSHEQYF.

This clone was recorded once. The chain combines TRBV6-1 with TRBJ2-5, with D possibly matching TRBD1 (6 bases). The germline V gene encodes CDR1 MNHNS and CDR2 SASEGT. This CDR3 spans 12 amino acids. Trimming removed 5 bases at V and 5 bases at J, with 9 bases between. CDR3 nucleotide sequence: TGTGCCAGCAGTAACGGACAGGAGACCCAGTACTTC. It specifies CASSNGQETQYF.

The chain links TRBV27 to TRBJ1-5; D is uncertain. This CDR3 is built from 16 residues. V lost 2 bases to trimming and J lost 0 bases, with 11 bases between them. Germline V gene data show CDR1 as MNHEY and CDR2 as SMNVEV (reference sequence). The CDR3 bases are TGTGCCAGCAGTTTAGGCCGGGGTCATAGCAATCAGCCCCAGCATTTT. Protein product: CASSLGRGHSNQPQHF.